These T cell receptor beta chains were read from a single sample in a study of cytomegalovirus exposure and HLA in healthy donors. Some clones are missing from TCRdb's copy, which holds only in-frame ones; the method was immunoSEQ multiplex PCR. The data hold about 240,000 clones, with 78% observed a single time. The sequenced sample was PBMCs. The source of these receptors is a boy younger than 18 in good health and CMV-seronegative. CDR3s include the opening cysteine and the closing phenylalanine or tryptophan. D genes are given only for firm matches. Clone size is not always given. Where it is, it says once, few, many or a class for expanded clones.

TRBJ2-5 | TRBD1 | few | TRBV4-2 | CASSQDLRTGGWETQYF | TGTGCCAGCAGCCAAGACTTAAGGACAGGGGGCTGGGAGACCCAGTACTTC
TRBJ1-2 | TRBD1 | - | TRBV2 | CASSLDRAGYTF | TGTGCCAGCAGCCTAGACAGGGCTGGCTACACCTTC
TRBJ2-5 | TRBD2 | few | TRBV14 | CASSQVMTSGNQETQYF | TGTGCCAGCAGCCAAGTCATGACTAGCGGAAACCAAGAGACCCAGTACTTC
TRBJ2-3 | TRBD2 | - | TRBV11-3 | CASSPRTSGTDTQYF | TGTGCCAGCAGCCCACGGACTAGCGGCACAGATACGCAGTATTTT
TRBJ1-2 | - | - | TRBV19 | CASTPRQGHGYGYTF | TGTGCCAGTACCCCGAGGCAGGGGCACGGTTATGGCTACACCTTC
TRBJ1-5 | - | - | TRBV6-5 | CASTTGWSQPQHF | TGTGCCAGCACTACAGGGTGGAGTCAGCCCCAGCATTTT
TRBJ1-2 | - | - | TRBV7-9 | CASSRVGNGYTF | TGTGCCAGCAGCCGAGTGGGCAATGGCTACACCTTC
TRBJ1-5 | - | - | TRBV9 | CASSVGPGSNQPQHF | TGTGCCAGCAGCGTAGGTCCGGGGAGCAATCAGCCCCAGCATTTT
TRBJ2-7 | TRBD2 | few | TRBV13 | CASSPGTSGSYEQYF | TGTGCCAGCAGCCCGGGGACTAGCGGATCCTACGAGCAGTACTTC
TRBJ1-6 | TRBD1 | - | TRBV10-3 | CAINDRGNSPLHF | TGTGCCATCAACGACAGGGGAAATTCACCCCTCCACTTT
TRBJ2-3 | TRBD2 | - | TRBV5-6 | CASSRRGRSTDTQYF | TGTGCCAGCAGCCGGCGGGGGAGATCCACAGATACGCAGTATTTT
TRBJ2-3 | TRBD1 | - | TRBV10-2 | CASSERGRVPDTQYF | TGCGCCAGCAGTGAGAGGGGGCGCGTCCCAGATACGCAGTATTTT
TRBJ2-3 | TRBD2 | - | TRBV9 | CASSVSPQRGGLPPDTQYF | TGTGCCAGCAGCGTTTCCCCCCAGCGGGGGGGCCTTCCCCCAGATACGCAGTATTTT
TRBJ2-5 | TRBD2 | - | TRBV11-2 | CASSSWTSGSGETQYF | TGTGCCAGCAGCTCCTGGACTAGCGGGAGTGGGGAGACCCAGTACTTC
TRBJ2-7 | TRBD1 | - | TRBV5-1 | CASSFHPGTGAYEQYF | TGCGCCAGCAGCTTCCATCCCGGGACAGGGGCCTACGAGCAGTACTTC
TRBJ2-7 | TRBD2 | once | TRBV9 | CASSVDGLAGAYEQYF | TGTGCCAGCAGCGTAGATGGGCTAGCGGGGGCCTACGAGCAGTACTTC
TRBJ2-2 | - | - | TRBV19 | CASSHAGYTGELFF | TGTGCCAGTAGCCATGCGGGTTACACCGGGGAGCTGTTTTTT
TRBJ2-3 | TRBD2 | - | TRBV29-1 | CSHTSGRLTDTQYF | TGCAGCCATACTAGCGGGAGATTGACAGATACGCAGTATTTT
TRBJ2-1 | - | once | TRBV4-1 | CASSQSMLANNEQFF | TGCGCCAGCAGCCAGAGTATGCTCGCGAACAATGAGCAGTTCTTC
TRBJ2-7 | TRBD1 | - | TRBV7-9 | CASSSRTGKYEQYF | TGTGCCAGCAGCTCCCGGACAGGAAAATACGAGCAGTACTTC
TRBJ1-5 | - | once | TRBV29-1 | CSAAEGEGNQPQHF | TGCAGCGCTGCAGAGGGAGAGGGCAATCAGCCCCAGCATTTT
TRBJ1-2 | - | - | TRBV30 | CAWSFEGEYGYTF | TGTGCCTGGAGTTTTGAGGGGGAGTATGGCTACACCTTC
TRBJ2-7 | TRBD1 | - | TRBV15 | CATNNRGLYEQYF | TGTGCCACCAACAACAGGGGCCTGTACGAGCAGTACTTC
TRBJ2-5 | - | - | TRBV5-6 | CASTTRRMGTGETQYF | TGTGCCAGCACCACCCGCCGTATGGGCACAGGAGAGACCCAGTACTTC
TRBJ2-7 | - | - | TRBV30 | CAWSRGNENYEQYF | TGTGCCTGGAGTCGGGGGAACGAGAATTACGAGCAGTACTTC
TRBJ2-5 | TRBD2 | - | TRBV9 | CASSQIAGSKETQYF | TGTGCCAGCAGCCAGATAGCGGGGAGTAAAGAGACCCAGTACTTC
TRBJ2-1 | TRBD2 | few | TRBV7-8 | CASSATGGPHEQFF | TGTGCCAGCAGTGCAACGGGAGGGCCGCATGAGCAGTTCTTC
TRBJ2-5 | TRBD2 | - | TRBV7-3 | CASSLPAGGTETQYF | TGTGCCAGCAGCTTACCAGCGGGGGGGACGGAGACCCAGTACTTC
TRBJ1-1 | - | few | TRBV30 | CAWNGQSEAFF | TGTGCCTGGAACGGACAGTCTGAAGCTTTCTTT
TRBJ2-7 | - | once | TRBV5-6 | CASSLWGSLSYEQYF | TGTGCCAGCAGCTTGTGGGGCAGCCTCTCCTACGAGCAGTACTTC
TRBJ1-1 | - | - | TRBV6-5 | CASSYQSRRGNTEAFF | TGTGCCAGCAGTTACCAGTCGCGGCGTGGGAACACTGAAGCTTTCTTT
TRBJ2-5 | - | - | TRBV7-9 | CASSSTDRFKETQYF | TGTGCCAGCAGCTCGACCGACAGGTTTAAAGAGACCCAGTACTTC
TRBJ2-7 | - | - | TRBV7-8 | CASSLARSYEQYF | TGTGCCAGCAGCTTAGCGCGATCCTACGAGCAGTACTTC
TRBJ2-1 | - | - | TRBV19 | CASTGTSWNEQFF | TGTGCCAGTACGGGGACTTCCTGGAATGAGCAGTTCTTC
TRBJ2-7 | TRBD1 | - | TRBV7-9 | CASSMTGENEQYF | TGTGCCAGCAGCATGACAGGGGAAAACGAGCAGTACTTC
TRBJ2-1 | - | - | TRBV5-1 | CASSRRAGGSYNEQFF | TGCGCCAGCAGCCGGAGGGCAGGGGGCTCCTACAATGAGCAGTTCTTC
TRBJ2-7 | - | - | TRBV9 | CASSALRQGGHEQYF | TGTGCCAGCAGCGCGCTCCGACAGGGAGGCCACGAGCAGTACTTC
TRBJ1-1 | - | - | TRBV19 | CASSKDPGLGYMNTEAFF | TGTGCCAGTAGTAAAGACCCAGGCCTCGGATACATGAACACTGAAGCTTTCTTT
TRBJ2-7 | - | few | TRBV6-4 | CASSDELRGEQYF | TGTGCCAGCAGTGACGAGCTCAGGGGCGAGCAGTACTTC
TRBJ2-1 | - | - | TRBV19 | CASSIFGLYNEQFF | TGTGCCAGTAGTATATTTGGGCTATACAATGAGCAGTTCTTC
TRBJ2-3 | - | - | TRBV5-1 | CASSLGASTDTQYF | TGCGCCAGCAGCTTGGGCGCTAGCACAGATACGCAGTATTTT
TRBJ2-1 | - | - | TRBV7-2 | CASSLVLPRGFLGVEFF | TGTGCCAGCAGCTTAGTTCTTCCACGGGGGTTTTTGGGGGTGGAGTTCTTC
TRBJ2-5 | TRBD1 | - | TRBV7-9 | CASSDRDRGQETQYF | TGTGCCAGCAGCGACAGGGACAGGGGGCAAGAGACCCAGTACTTC
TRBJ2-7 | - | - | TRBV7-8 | CASSLASVYEQYF | TGTGCCAGCAGCTTAGCATCGGTCTACGAGCAGTACTTC
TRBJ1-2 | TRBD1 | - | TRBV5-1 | CASSHQGASGYGYTF | TGCGCCAGCAGCCATCAGGGGGCGAGTGGTTATGGCTACACCTTC